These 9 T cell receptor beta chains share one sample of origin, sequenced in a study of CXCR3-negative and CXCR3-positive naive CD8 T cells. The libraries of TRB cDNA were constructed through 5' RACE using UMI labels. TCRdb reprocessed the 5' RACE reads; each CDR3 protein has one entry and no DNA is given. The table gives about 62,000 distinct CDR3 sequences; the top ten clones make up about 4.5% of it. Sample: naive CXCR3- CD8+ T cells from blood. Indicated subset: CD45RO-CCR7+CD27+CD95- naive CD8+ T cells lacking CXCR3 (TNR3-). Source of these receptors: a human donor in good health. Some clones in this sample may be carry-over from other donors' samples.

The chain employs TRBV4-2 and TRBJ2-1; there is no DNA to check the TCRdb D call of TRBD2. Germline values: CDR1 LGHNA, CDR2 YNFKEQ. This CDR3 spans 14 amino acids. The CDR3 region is CASSQGPEGNEQFF.

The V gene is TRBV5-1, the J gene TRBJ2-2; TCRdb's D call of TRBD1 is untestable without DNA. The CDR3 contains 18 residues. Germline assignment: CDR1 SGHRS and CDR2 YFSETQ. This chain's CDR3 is CASSLARSRTGVTGELFF.

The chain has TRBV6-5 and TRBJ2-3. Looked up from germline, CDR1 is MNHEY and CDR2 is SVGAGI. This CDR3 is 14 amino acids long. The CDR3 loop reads CASSYGRWTDTQYF.

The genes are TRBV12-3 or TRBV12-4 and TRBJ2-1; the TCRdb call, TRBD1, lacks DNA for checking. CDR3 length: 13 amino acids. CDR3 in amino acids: CASSPDSTNEQFF.

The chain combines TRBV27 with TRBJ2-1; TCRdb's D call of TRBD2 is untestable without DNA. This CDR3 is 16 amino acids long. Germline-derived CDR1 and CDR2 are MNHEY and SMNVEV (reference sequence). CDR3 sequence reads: CASRFQPTVEGPVEFF.

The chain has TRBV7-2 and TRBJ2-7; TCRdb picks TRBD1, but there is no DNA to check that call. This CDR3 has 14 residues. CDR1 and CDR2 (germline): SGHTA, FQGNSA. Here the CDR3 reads CASRPGPDSYEQYF.

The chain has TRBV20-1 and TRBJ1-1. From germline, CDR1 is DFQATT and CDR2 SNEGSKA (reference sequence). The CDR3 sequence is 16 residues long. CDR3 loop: CSARELEAALVTEAFF.

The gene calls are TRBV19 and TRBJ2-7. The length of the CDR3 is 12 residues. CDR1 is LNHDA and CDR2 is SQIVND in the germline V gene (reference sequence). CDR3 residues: CATRTGLSEQYF.

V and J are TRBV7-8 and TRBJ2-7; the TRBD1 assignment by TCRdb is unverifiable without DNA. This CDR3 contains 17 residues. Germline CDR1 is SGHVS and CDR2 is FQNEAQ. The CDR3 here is CASSSEGGLTNPYEQYF. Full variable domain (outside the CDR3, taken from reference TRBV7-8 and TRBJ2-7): GAGVSQSPRYKVAKRGQDVALRCDPISGHVSLFWYQQALGQGPEFLTYFQNEAQLDKSGLPSDRFFAERPEGSVSTLKIQRTQQEDSAVYLCASSSEGGLTNPYEQYFGPGTRLTVT.